These 24 T cell receptor beta chains share one sample of origin, sequenced in a study of CD8 T cells in Susac syndrome (dated by TCRdb to about 2019). Library method: the immunoSEQ multiplex PCR assay. RNA was extracted using the RNeasy kit, and roughly 0.5 to 1 microgram was reverse transcribed with random hexamers. TCRdb passed the public sequencing reads through fastp at Q25 and MiXCR, retaining productive beta sequences. When rows share a CDR3 protein, they turn into one entry using the most common DNA and genes. The sample records hundreds of thousands of distinct CDR3 sequences, 85% to 95% of which are singletons. The ten largest clones take up 0.082% of the sample. Sequencing used CD4+ T cells from PBMCs. The source is a human donor with multiple sclerosis.

The chain employs TRBV30 and TRBJ2-2; TRBD1 or TRBD2 may be the D gene (6 bases each). V was pared by 4 bases and J by 1 base, with 10 bases between. The CDR3 has 14 residues. The V gene's germline CDR1 is GTSNPN and CDR2 SVGIG (reference sequence). The CDR3 DNA reads TGTGCCTGGAAGGGGGGAGTGAACACCGGGGAGCTGTTTTTT. Translating gives CAWKGGVNTGELFF.

The chain uses TRBV5-4 and TRBJ2-7; 9 bases agree with TRBD2. V lost 3 bases, J lost 9 bases, and 4 bases stayed unmatched. The germline V gene encodes CDR1 SGHNT and CDR2 YYREEE (reference sequence). The CDR3 spans 12 residues. In nucleotides, the CDR3 is TGTGCCAGCAGCTGGCGGGAGGGAGTGCAGTACTTC. Its translation is CASSWREGVQYF.

CDR3 nucleotides: TGCAGTGCTTCGGGCAGGGTCTATGGCTACACCTTC. Protein product: CSASGRVYGYTF. V and J are TRBV20-1 and TRBJ1-2; maybe TRBD1 (5 bases). V lost 5 bases, J lost 4 bases, and 11 bases lay in between. The CDR3 is 12 residues long. CDR1 is DFQATT and CDR2 is SNEGSKA in the germline V gene (reference sequence).

V usage is TRBV20-1 and J usage is TRBJ2-5, with D maybe TRBD2 (6 bases). The ends were cut back, 6 bases at V and 5 bases at J, with 13 bases in the middle. The germline V gene has CDR1 DFQATT and CDR2 SNEGSKA (reference sequence). There are 12 residues in the CDR3. DNA of the CDR3: TGCAGTGCCCCCCGGGCGGGGGAGACCCAGTACTTC. Its protein product is CSAPRAGETQYF.

CDR3 region: CASSQEASGGSNTGELFF. Here the CDR3 DNA reads TGTGCCAGCAGCCAAGAGGCTAGCGGGGGATCGAACACCGGGGAGCTGTTTTTT. This chain connects TRBV4-2 to TRBJ2-2; 10 bases match TRBD2. The ends lost 0 bases at V and 0 bases at J; junction bases unmatched: 4. This CDR3 has 18 residues. Germline V gene data show CDR1 as LGHNA and CDR2 as YNFKEQ.

This chain connects TRBV29-1 to TRBJ2-3; tentative D call: TRBD1 (7 bases). CDR1 is SQVTM and CDR2 is ANQGSEA in the germline V gene. V was trimmed by 5 bases and J by 5 bases, leaving 20 bases between them. The CDR3 runs to 15 residues. The CDR3 bases are TGCAGCGTTCCCCAGGGGGGAAGGCGGGGAGATACGCAGTATTTT. Translated, it gives CSVPQGGRRGDTQYF.

The rearrangement links TRBV7-2 to TRBJ1-6, with D unclear. The V gene's germline CDR1 is SGHTA and CDR2 FQGNSA. The CDR3 length is 12 residues. Deletions cut 3 bases from V and 7 bases from J, with 4 bases between. DNA for the CDR3: TGTGCCAGCAGCTTCAGAAATTCACCCCTCCACTTT. This translates into CASSFRNSPLHF. Complete variable domain (other parts from reference TRBV7-2 and TRBJ1-6): GAGVSQSPSNKVTEKGKDVELRCDPISGHTALYWYRQSLGQGLEFLIYFQGNSAPDKSGLPSDRFSAERTGGSVSTLTIQRTQQEDSAVYLCASSFRNSPLHFGNGTRLTVT.

The V and J genes are TRBV30 and TRBJ1-2, with D possibly matching TRBD1 (6 bases). CDR1 GTSNPN and CDR2 SVGIG come from the germline V gene (reference sequence). The CDR3 contains 12 residues. V lost 3 bases and J lost 7, with 12 bases in between. The DNA of the CDR3 is TGTGCCTGGAGCGGCGGGGGCACTGGCTACACCTTC. It codes for CAWSGGGTGYTF.

This rearrangement joins TRBV20-1 to TRBJ1-2; perhaps TRBD1 as D (5 bases). V lost 3 bases and J 4 bases, leaving 18 bases between the germline ends. The CDR3 length is 15 residues. Germline lookup yields CDR1 DFQATT and CDR2 SNEGSKA (reference sequence). CDR3 bases: TGCAGTGCTAGCGACAGCAGGGAATTAGTCTATGGCTACACCTTC. As protein: CSASDSRELVYGYTF.

The J gene is TRBJ1-5, the V gene TRBV19, with D tentatively TRBD1 (5 bases). CDR1 and CDR2 (germline): LNHDA, SQIVND (reference sequence). Trimming left V 3 bases short and J 2 bases short, with 11 bases between. The CDR3 is 15 amino acids. CDR3 amino acids: CASSIGEQGNQPQHF. In DNA, the CDR3 is TGTGCCAGTAGTATCGGAGAACAGGGCAATCAGCCCCAGCATTTT.

The rearrangement uses TRBV9 and TRBJ2-1; possible D gene TRBD2, 5 bases. Trimming pared 0 bases from V and 10 bases from J, leaving 14 bases between. CDR1 and CDR2 (germline): SGDLS, YYNGEE. The CDR3 is 14 residues long. This chain's CDR3 is CASSVGRGGGEQFF. The DNA of the CDR3 is TGTGCCAGCAGCGTAGGTCGGGGTGGAGGAGAGCAGTTCTTC.

The rearrangement joins TRBV15 to TRBJ2-1; 7 bases line up with TRBD1. Losses at the gene ends were 2 bases for V and 4 bases for J; bases not matched to a gene: 2. CDR1 is LNHNV, CDR2 YYDKDF, per germline (reference sequence). CDR3 length: 14 amino acids. The chain's CDR3 is CATSRQQGYNEQFF. The CDR3 coding sequence is TGTGCCACCAGCAGACAACAGGGGTACAATGAGCAGTTCTTC.

The chain couples TRBV11-1 to TRBJ2-6; 10 bases align to TRBD1. This CDR3 is built from 20 residues. The trim removed 2 bases at V and 4 bases at J, leaving 14 bases unmatched. Germline V CDR1 and CDR2: SGHAT, FQDESV (reference sequence). In nucleotides, the CDR3 is TGTGCCAGCAGCTTAATAAGAGGGACAGGGGACGCGCAAGGGGCCAACGTCCTGACTTTC. Translation gives CASSLIRGTGDAQGANVLTF.

This rearrangement joins TRBV24-1 to TRBJ2-3; 10 bases agree with TRBD1. The J segment lost 5 bases and the V segment lost 5 bases, leaving 9 bases of the junction unmatched. The CDR3 extends over 16 amino acids. Germline V gives CDR1 KGHDR, CDR2 SFDVKD. DNA for the CDR3: TGTGCCACCAGTGCTCGACCGGGACAGGGGCAAGATACGCAGTATTTT. Encoded protein: CATSARPGQGQDTQYF.

CDR3 loop: CSAGGEALYIQYF. CDR3 DNA: TGCAGTGCTGGGGGGGAGGCCCTGTACATTCAGTACTTC. This sequence joins TRBV20-1 and TRBJ2-4, with 7 bases that match TRBD2. The V and J ends lost 5 bases and 8 bases, in that order; junction bases with no gene match: 9. The CDR3 contains 13 residues. From germline, CDR1 is DFQATT and CDR2 SNEGSKA (reference sequence).

The chain combines TRBV7-9 with TRBJ2-5, with 8 bases that match TRBD1. CDR1 is SEHNR and CDR2 is FQNEAQ in the germline V gene (reference sequence). The CDR3 has 13 residues. The junction had 9 bases not matched to a gene; V was cut back by 11 bases and J by 4 bases. Written as DNA, the CDR3 is TGTGCCGGAGGACAGGGAACGCCAGAGACCCAGTACTTC. Protein: CAGGQGTPETQYF. The full variable domain, its missing parts supplied by reference TRBV7-9 and TRBJ2-5, is DTGVSQNPRHKITKRGQNVTFRCDPISEHNRLYWYRQTLGQGPEFLTYFQNEAQLEKSRLLSDRFSAERPKGSFSTLEIQRTEQGDSAMYLCAGGQGTPETQYFGPGTRLLVL.

This clonotype was observed a single time. This sequence joins TRBV13 and TRBJ2-7; maybe TRBD1 (6 bases). From germline, CDR1 is PRHDT and CDR2 FYEKMQ (reference sequence). With 2 bases removed from V and 9 bases from J, the gap between germline ends came to 14 bases. CDR3 length: 13 residues. The CDR3 region has the DNA TGTGCCAGCAGCTTACGCAACAGGGTCGTGCAGTACGTC. Encoded protein: CASSLRNRVVQYV.

This clonotype has a handful of counts. One end of the junction varies from germline; a read error may be responsible. The chain couples TRBV7-7 to TRBJ2-1; tentatively, D is TRBD2 (6 bases). Germline V CDR1 and CDR2: SSHAT, FNYEAQ (reference sequence). The CDR3 runs 15 residues. CDR3 in amino acids: CASSFGGGGYNEQFF. The CDR3 DNA sequence: TGTGCTAGCAGCTTTGGGGGAGGAGGTTACAATGAGCAGTTCTTC.

The rearrangement joins TRBV3-1 to TRBJ2-1; D call uncertain. The CDR3 has 14 residues. Between the trimmed V and J ends, which lost 4 bases and 4 bases, there was a span of 11 bases. Germline V CDR1 and CDR2: LGHDT, YNNKEL (reference sequence). CDR3 in DNA: TGTGCCAGCAGCCGTGGAATGGAGTACAATGAGCAGTTCTTC. As protein: CASSRGMEYNEQFF.

J is TRBJ2-1 and V is TRBV7-9, with D possibly TRBD2 on 6 matching bases. This CDR3 has 16 amino acids. The germline V gene encodes CDR1 SEHNR and CDR2 FQNEAQ (reference sequence). The V and J ends lost 5 bases and 0 bases respectively, with 14 bases between them. CDR3 amino acids: CASSRGGASSYNEQFF. The CDR3 nucleotides read TGTGCCAGCAGCCGAGGCGGGGCCAGCTCCTACAATGAGCAGTTCTTC.

V usage is TRBV7-3 and J usage is TRBJ2-5; 7 bases line up with TRBD2. V shed 5 bases and J 0 bases; nucleotides not matched to a gene: 6. Germline V gene lookup returns CDR1 SGHTA and CDR2 FQGTGA. The length of the CDR3 is 15 residues. The CDR3 sequence: CASSPGGTYQETQYF. Written as DNA, the CDR3 is TGTGCCAGCAGCCCGGGGGGAACGTACCAAGAGACCCAGTACTTC.

In this sample, this clonotype turned up once. The CDR3 DNA reads as TGTGCCAGCAGTTACTCCGCGGGGGGCACAGATACGCAGTATTTT. Translation gives CASSYSAGGTDTQYF. The J gene is TRBJ2-3, the V gene TRBV6-5, with TRBD2 matching over 7 bases. Germline loops: CDR1 MNHEY, CDR2 SVGAGI. The CDR3 has 15 amino acids. The V and J ends lost 0 bases and 1 base, in that order; junction bases with no gene match: 1.

The rearrangement joins TRBV5-4 to TRBJ1-2, with 8 bases matching TRBD1. V was pared by 3 bases and J by 7 bases, with 5 bases of the junction left unmatched. The CDR3 has 13 amino acids. Germline-derived CDR1 and CDR2 are SGHNT and YYREEE (reference sequence). The CDR3 DNA sequence: TGTGCCAGCAGCTCGGGACAGGCGGGTGGCTACACCTTC. Residues: CASSSGQAGGYTF. Full variable domain (remainder filled in from reference TRBV5-4 and TRBJ1-2): ETGVTQSPTHLIKTRGQQVTLRCSSQSGHNTVSWYQQALGQGPQFIFQYYREEENGRGNFPPRFSGLQFPNYSSELNVNALELDDSALYLCASSSGQAGGYTFGSGTRLTVV.

The J gene is TRBJ1-1, the V gene TRBV29-1; D is unclear. The CDR3 sequence is 15 residues long. Germline V gene sequence: CDR1 SQVTM, CDR2 ANQGSEA. The germline V and J ends were trimmed by 7 bases and 5 bases, with 23 bases remaining between them. The CDR3 nucleotides read TGCAGCGCCTTCCCCCAGGAAAGGCGAACGACTGAAGCTTTCTTT. As protein: CSAFPQERRTTEAFF.